The 7 T cell receptor beta chains given below trace back to one sample, sequenced in a study of blood T cell repertoires in COVID-19. Generated by immunoSEQ multiplex PCR, the TCRdb table keeps only in-frame clones and is missing some. The sample comprises roughly 250,000 clones, approximately 90% of which are singletons, and 2% to 2.5% rests with the top ten. Sequencing was done on a sample of peripheral blood. These receptors all come from a woman aged 40 to 50 who had recovered from COVID-19.

This clone has a single count. The J gene is TRBJ2-5, the V gene TRBV18; D call uncertain. V dropped 2 bases and J dropped 5 bases, with 21 bases sitting between them. This CDR3 spans 17 amino acids. From germline, CDR1 is KGHSH and CDR2 LQKENI. The CDR3 nucleotides are TGTGCCAGCTCACCAGAGGATTGGGTGGCTGGCCGGGAGACCCAGTACTTC. Translating gives CASSPEDWVAGRETQYF.

J is TRBJ1-2 and V is TRBV6-6; D is possibly TRBD1 (5 bases). V was pared by 4 bases and J by 6 bases, with 18 bases between. Germline V CDR1 and CDR2: MNHNY, SVGAGI (reference sequence). The CDR3 length is 15 residues. The CDR3 DNA is TGTGCCAGCAGTTTTTCCGGGGGAGAAAATCATGGCTACACCTTC. This gives the protein CASSFSGGENHGYTF.

The chain employs TRBV19 and TRBJ2-7, with TRBD1 identical over 8 bases. CDR1 and CDR2 (germline): LNHDA, SQIVND (reference sequence). CDR3 size: 16 residues. The V and J ends lost 6 bases and 4 bases, in that order; junction bases with no gene match: 14. Here the CDR3 reads CASSDRAGGSNYEQYF. In DNA form, the CDR3 reads TGTGCCAGTAGCGACCGGGCAGGGGGCAGTAATTACGAGCAGTACTTC.

The rearrangement joins TRBV10-3 to TRBJ1-1; a weak D match, TRBD1 (5 bases). With 4 bases removed from V and 1 base from J, the gap between germline ends came to 7 bases. Germline loops: CDR1 ENHRY, CDR2 SYGVKD. The CDR3 is made up of 13 amino acids. As DNA, the CDR3 is TGTGCCATCAGTGGGACAAGGAACACTGAAGCTTTCTTT. Translation gives CAISGTRNTEAFF.

The chain carries TRBV12-3 or TRBV12-4 and TRBJ1-2; TRBD1 matches at 10 bases. The CDR3 has 12 amino acids. V lost 9 bases to trimming and J lost 8 bases; unmatched junction nucleotides: 6. CDR3 protein: CASRTGGDGYTF. CDR3 nucleotides: TGTGCCAGTCGGACAGGGGGAGACGGCTACACCTTC.

This clone was observed a handful of times. This chain uses TRBV6-5 with TRBJ1-5, with D tentatively TRBD1 (6 bases). Trimming pared 4 bases from V and 3 bases from J, leaving 16 bases between. There are 16 residues in the CDR3. Germline V gives CDR1 MNHEY, CDR2 SVGAGI. This CDR3 reads CASSLGHDRHNQPQHF. CDR3 nucleotides: TGTGCCAGCAGTTTGGGCCATGACAGGCACAATCAGCCCCAGCATTTT.

In this sample, this clone turned up a few times. The rearrangement joins TRBV7-6 to TRBJ1-3, with TRBD1 matching 11 bases. The length of the CDR3 is 17 residues. Germline V lookup: CDR1 SGHVS, CDR2 FNYEAQ. V gave up 5 bases and J gave up 2 bases; unmatched junction bases: 8. CDR3 protein: CASSEDRGPSTGNTIYF. The CDR3, as DNA: TGTGCCAGCAGCGAGGACAGGGGGCCGAGCACTGGAAACACCATATATTTT.